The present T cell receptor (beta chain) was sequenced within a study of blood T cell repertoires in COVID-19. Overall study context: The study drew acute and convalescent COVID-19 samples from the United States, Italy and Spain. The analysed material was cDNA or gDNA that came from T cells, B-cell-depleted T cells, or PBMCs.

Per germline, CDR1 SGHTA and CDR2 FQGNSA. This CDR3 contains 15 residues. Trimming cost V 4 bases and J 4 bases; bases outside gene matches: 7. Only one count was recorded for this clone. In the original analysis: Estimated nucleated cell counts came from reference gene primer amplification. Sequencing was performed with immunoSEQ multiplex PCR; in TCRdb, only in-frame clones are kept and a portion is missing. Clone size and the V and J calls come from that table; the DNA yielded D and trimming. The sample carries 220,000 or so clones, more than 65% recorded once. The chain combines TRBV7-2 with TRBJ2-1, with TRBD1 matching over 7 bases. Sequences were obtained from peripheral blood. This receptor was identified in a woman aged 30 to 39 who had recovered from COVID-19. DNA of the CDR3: TGTGCCAGCAGCTCGTCCCGGGACAGTTACAATGAGCAGTTCTTC. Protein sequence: CASSSSRDSYNEQFF. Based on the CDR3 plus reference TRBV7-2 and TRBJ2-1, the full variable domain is GAGVSQSPSNKVTEKGKDVELRCDPISGHTALYWYRQSLGQGLEFLIYFQGNSAPDKSGLPSDRFSAERTGGSVSTLTIQRTQQEDSAVYLCASSSSRDSYNEQFFGPGTRLTVL.